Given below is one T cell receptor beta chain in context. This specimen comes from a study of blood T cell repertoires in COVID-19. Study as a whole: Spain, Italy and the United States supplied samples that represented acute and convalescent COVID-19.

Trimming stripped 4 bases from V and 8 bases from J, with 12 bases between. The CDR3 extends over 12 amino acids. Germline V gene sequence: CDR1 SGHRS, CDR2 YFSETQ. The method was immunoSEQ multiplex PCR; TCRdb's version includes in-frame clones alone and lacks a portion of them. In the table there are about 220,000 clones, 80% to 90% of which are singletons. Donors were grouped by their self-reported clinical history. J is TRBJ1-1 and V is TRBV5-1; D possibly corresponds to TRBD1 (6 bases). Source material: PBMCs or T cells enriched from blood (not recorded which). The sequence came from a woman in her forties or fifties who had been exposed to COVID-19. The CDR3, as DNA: TGCGCCAGCAGCCTTACAGGGCTCGAAGCTTTCTTT. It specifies CASSLTGLEAFF.